This T cell receptor (beta chain) is drawn from a study of OX40 agonist ivuxolimab in advanced cancers. In the study overall: An agonistic human IgG2 monoclonal antibody against OX40 (CD134) was given.

Clones were read by immunoSEQ multiplex PCR, and TCRdb kept only the in-frame ones, dropping some. This table holds about 53,000 clones, about four fifths found once. Germline CDR1 and CDR2: SGHNT and YENEEA. The CDR3 has 16 amino acids. V shed 3 bases, J shed 5 bases, and the junction held 8 bases outside the gene matches. The sample was CD4+ or CD8+ T cells sorted from blood, taken in a trial of the OX40 agonist ivuxolimab. The chain uses TRBV11-3 and TRBJ2-1, with 9 bases lining up with TRBD2. This clonotype originated in an adult with an advanced solid tumor such as melanoma, head and neck, liver or kidney cancer. The CDR3 here is CASSFSGAGGDNEQFF. CDR3 coding DNA: TGTGCCAGCAGCTTTTCGGGGGCGGGAGGGGACAATGAGCAGTTCTTC.